This T cell receptor (beta chain) is drawn from a study of blood T cell repertoires in COVID-19. Study-wide background: Two negative PCRs, clearance, or symptom resolution had been documented for recovered Cohort 3 donors. COVID-19 samples from acute and convalescent phases originated in the United States, Italy and Spain.

All enrollees were roughly 18 to 90 years old and from 20 to 30 US areas. In the study's own analysis: Amplified reference gene primers provided the basis for estimating nucleated cell counts. Measured with immunoSEQ multiplex PCR; TCRdb has only the in-frame clones, and not every one. That table supplies the V and J calls and clone size; D and trimming were determined from the DNA. The sample holds over 150,000 clones, 79% seen once. The CDR3 covers 13 residues. Germline CDR1 and CDR2: SGHRS and YFSETQ. The V end lost 4 bases, the J end lost 2 bases, and 9 bases lay between the germline ends. Sequenced: PBMCs or T cells enriched from blood (not recorded which). The chain is built from TRBV5-1 and TRBJ2-5; no reliable D call. This clonotype originated in a woman aged 70-85 years in a cohort exposed to, infected with or recovered from COVID-19 (not recorded which). In nucleotides, the CDR3 is TGCGCCAGCAGCGGCTCACTACAAGAGACCCAGTACTTC. It codes for CASSGSLQETQYF.